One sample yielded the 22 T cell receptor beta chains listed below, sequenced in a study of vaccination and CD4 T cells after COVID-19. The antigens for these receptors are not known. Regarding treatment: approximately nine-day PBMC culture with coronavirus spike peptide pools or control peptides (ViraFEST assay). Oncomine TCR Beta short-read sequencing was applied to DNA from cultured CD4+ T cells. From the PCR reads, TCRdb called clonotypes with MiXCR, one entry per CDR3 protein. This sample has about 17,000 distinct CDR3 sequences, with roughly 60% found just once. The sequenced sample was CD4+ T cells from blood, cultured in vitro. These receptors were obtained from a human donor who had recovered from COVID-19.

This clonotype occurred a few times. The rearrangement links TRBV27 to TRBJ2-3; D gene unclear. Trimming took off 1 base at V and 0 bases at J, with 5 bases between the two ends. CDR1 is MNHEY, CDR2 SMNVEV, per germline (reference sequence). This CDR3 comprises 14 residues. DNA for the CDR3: TGTGCCAGCAGTTTATTCTCTAGCACAGATACGCAGTATTTT. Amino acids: CASSLFSSTDTQYF.

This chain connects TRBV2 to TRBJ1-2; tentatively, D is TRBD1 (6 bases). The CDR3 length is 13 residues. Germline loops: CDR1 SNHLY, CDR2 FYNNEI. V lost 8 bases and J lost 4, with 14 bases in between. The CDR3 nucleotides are TGTGCCAGCTGCGGGACAACCTCCTATGGCTACACCTTC. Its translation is CASCGTTSYGYTF.

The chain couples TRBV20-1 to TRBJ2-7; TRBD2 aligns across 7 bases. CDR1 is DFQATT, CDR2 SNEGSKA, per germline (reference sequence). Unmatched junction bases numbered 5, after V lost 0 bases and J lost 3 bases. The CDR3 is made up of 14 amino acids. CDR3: CSARDQLASYEQYF. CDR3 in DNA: TGCAGTGCTAGAGATCAACTAGCGAGCTACGAGCAGTACTTC.

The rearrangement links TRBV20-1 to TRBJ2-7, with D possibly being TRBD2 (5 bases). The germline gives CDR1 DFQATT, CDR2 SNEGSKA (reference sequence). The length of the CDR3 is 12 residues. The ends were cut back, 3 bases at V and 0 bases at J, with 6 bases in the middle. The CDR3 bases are TGCAGTGCTAGTGGGAGCTCCTACGAGCAGTACTTC. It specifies CSASGSSYEQYF.

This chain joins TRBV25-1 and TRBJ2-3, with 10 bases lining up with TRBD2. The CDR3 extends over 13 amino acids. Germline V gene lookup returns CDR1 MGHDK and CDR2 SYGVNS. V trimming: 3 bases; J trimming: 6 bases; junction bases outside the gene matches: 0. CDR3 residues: CASSDSGRDTQYF. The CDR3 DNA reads TGTGCCAGCAGTGATAGCGGGAGGGATACGCAGTATTTT.

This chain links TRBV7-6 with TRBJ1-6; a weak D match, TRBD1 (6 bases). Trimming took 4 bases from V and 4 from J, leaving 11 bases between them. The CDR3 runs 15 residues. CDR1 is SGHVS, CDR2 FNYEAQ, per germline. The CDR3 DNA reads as TGTGCCAGCAGCTCCCGACAGGCTTATAATTCACCCCTCCACTTT. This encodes CASSSRQAYNSPLHF.

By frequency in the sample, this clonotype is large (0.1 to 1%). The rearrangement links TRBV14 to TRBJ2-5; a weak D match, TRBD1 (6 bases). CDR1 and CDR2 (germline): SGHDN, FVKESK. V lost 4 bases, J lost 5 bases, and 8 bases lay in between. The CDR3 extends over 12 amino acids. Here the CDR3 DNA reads TGTGCCAGCAGCCTCAGGGGTGAGACCCAGTACTTC. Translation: CASSLRGETQYF. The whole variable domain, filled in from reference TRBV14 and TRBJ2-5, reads EAGVTQFPSHSVIEKGQTVTLRCDPISGHDNLYWYRRVMGKEIKFLLHFVKESKQDESGMPNNRFLAERTGGTYSTLKVQPAELEDSGVYFCASSLRGETQYFGPGTRLLVL.

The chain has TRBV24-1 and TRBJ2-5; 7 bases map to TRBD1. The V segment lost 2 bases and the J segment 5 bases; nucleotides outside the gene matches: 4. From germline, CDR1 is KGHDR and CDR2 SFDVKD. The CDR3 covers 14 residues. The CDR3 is CATSDSVTGETQYF. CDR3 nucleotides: TGTGCCACCAGTGATTCGGTGACAGGGGAGACCCAGTACTTC.

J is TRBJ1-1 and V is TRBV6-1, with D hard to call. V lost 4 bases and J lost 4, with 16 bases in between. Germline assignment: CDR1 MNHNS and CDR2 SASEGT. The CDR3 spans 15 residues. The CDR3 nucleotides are TGTGCCAGCAGTGTCTTATTACGGTGGGGCACTGAAGCTTTCTTT. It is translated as CASSVLLRWGTEAFF.

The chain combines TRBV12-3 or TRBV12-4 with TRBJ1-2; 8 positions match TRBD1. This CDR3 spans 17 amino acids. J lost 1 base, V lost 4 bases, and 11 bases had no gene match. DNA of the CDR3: TGTGCCAGCAGTTCCCCTAGAACAGGGGGACTTAACTATGGCTACACCTTC. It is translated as CASSSPRTGGLNYGYTF.

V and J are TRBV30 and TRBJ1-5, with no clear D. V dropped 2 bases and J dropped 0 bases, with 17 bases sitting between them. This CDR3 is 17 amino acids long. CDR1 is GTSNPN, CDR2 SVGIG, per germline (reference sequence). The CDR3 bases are TGTGCCTGGAGTCAAGGGCTAAACAGCGATAGCAATCAGCCCCAGCATTTT. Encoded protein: CAWSQGLNSDSNQPQHF.

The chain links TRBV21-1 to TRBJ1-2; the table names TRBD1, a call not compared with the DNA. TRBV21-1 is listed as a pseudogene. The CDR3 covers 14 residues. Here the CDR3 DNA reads TGTGCCAGCAGCTACAGGGGGCCCGCCTATGGCTACACCTTC. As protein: CASSYRGPAYGYTF.

CDR3 loop: CATSGTSGDTQYF. The DNA of the CDR3 is TGTGCCACCAGCGGGACTAGCGGCGATACGCAGTATTTT. The chain employs TRBV24-1 and TRBJ2-3; TRBD2 agrees at 11 bases. Losses at the gene ends were 7 bases for V and 6 bases for J; bases not matched to a gene: 2. Germline-derived CDR1 and CDR2 are KGHDR and SFDVKD. CDR3 length: 13 residues.

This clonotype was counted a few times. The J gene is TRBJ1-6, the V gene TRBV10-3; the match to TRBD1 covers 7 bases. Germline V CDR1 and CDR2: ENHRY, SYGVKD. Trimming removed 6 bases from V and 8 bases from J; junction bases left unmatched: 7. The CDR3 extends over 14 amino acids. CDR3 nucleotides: TGTGCCATCAGAGAGACAGGGTGGGATTCACCCCTCCACTTT. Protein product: CAIRETGWDSPLHF.

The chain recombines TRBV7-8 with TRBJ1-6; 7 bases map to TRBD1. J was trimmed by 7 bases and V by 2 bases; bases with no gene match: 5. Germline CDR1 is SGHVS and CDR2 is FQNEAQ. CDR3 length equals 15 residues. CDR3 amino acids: CASSLIGTANSPLHF. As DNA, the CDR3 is TGTGCCAGCAGCTTAATCGGGACAGCAAATTCACCCCTCCACTTT.

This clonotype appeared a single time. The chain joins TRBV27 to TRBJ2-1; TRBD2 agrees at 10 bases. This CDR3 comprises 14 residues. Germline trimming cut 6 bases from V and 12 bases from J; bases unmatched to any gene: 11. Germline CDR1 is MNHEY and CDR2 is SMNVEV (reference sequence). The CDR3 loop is CASRPSGGPTLQFF. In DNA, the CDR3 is TGTGCCAGCAGGCCTAGCGGGGGCCCTACGTTGCAGTTCTTC.

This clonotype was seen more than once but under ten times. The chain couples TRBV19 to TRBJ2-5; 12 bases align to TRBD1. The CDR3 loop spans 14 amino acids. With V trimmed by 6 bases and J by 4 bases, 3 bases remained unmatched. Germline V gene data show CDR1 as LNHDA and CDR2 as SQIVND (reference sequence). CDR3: CASRGTGGAETQYF. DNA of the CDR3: TGTGCCAGTAGGGGGACAGGGGGCGCAGAGACCCAGTACTTC.

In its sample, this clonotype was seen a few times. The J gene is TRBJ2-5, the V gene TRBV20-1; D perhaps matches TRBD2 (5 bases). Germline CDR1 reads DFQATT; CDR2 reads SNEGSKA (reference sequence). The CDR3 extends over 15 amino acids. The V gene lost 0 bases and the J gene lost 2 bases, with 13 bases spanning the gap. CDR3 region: CSARDLLSGQETQYF. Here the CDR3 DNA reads TGCAGTGCTAGAGACCTACTTTCGGGACAAGAGACCCAGTACTTC.

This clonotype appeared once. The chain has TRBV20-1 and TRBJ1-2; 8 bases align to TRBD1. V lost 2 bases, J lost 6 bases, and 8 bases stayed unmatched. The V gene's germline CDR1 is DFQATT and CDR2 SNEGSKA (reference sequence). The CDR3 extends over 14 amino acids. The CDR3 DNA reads TGCAGTGCTAGACCCGGACAGGGAGCGAATGGCTACACCTTC. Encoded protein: CSARPGQGANGYTF.

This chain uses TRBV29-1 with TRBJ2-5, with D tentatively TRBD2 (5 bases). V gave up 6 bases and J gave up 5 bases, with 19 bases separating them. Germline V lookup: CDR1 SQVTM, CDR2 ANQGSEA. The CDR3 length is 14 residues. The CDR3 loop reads CSVTLVGNKETQYF. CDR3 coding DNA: TGCAGCGTCACCCTTGTCGGGAATAAGGAGACCCAGTACTTC.

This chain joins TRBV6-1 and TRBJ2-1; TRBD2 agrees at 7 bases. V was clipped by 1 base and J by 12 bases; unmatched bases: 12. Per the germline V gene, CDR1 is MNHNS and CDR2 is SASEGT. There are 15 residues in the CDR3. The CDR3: CASSEGNSGATGQFF. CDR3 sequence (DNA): TGTGCCAGCAGTGAAGGGAACAGCGGGGCTACGGGGCAGTTCTTC.

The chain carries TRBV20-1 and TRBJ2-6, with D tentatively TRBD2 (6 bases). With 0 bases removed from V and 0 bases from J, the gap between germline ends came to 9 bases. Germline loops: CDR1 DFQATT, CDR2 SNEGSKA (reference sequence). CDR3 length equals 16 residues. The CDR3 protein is CSARDLGGSGANVLTF. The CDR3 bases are TGCAGTGCTAGAGATCTGGGGGGCTCTGGGGCCAACGTCCTGACTTTC.